These 27 T cell receptor beta chains came from one sample sequenced in a study of blood T cell repertoires in COVID-19 (TCRdb year 2020). Library creation used the immunoSEQ multiplex PCR assay. In TCRdb, the immuneACCESS table is reduced to in-frame sequences with V and J assigned. These tables do not hold every clone; where another copy was compared, an unresolved V gene accounts for under half, and the others remain unexplained. In this sample the table shows 120,000 or so clones, about nine tenths of which occur a single time. The leading ten clones occupy around 4.6% of the sample. The sequenced sample consisted of peripheral blood. All receptors derive from a man in his sixties with COVID-19, enrolled during active disease.

J is TRBJ1-2 and V is TRBV5-4, with D possibly being TRBD1 (5 bases). CDR1 is SGHNT and CDR2 is YYREEE in the germline V gene (reference sequence). Trimming removed 4 bases from V and 7 bases from J, with 17 bases in between. The CDR3 loop spans 14 amino acids. CDR3: CASSPQAGKSGYTF. CDR3 nucleotides: TGTGCCAGCAGCCCGCAGGCAGGGAAGTCTGGCTACACCTTC.

J is TRBJ1-2 and V is TRBV7-9, with 9 bases fitting TRBD1. In germline, CDR1 is SEHNR, CDR2 FQNEAQ (reference sequence). J gave up 6 bases and V 3 bases, and 2 bases lay outside the gene matches. The CDR3 spans 13 residues. CDR3 loop: CASSFTGGNGYTF. The CDR3 nucleotides read TGTGCCAGCAGCTTCACAGGGGGCAATGGCTACACCTTC.

This CDR3 reads CASSRGIYGYTF. DNA of the CDR3: TGTGCCAGCAGCCGGGGGATCTATGGCTACACCTTC. This chain uses TRBV7-9 with TRBJ1-2, with D possibly being TRBD1 (5 bases). Germline V CDR1 and CDR2: SEHNR, FQNEAQ (reference sequence). There are 12 residues in the CDR3. Between the trimmed V and J ends, which lost 5 bases and 4 bases, there was a span of 8 bases.

This rearrangement joins TRBV7-2 to TRBJ1-1, with a weak D call TRBD1 (5 bases). The CDR3 is 14 amino acids. Trimming left V 5 bases short and J 1 base short, with 11 bases between. Germline CDR1 reads SGHTA; CDR2 reads FQGNSA. The CDR3 loop is CASSVGEANTEAFF. The CDR3 DNA is TGTGCCAGCAGCGTGGGGGAGGCGAACACTGAAGCTTTCTTT.

This clone was recorded once. J is TRBJ2-7 and V is TRBV7-8; D may be TRBD2 (6 bases). CDR3 length: 14 amino acids. The V gene lost 0 bases and the J gene lost 6 bases, with 12 bases spanning the gap. Germline CDR1 and CDR2: SGHVS and FQNEAQ. CDR3 region: CASSLAGGAGEQYF. In nucleotides, the CDR3 is TGTGCCAGCAGCTTAGCGGGGGGAGCGGGCGAGCAGTACTTC.

The genes are TRBV9 and TRBJ2-2; the match to TRBD2 covers 10 bases. V was clipped by 3 bases and J by 4 bases; unmatched bases: 3. The CDR3 consists of 15 residues. Looked up from germline, CDR1 is SGDLS and CDR2 is YYNGEE. This CDR3 reads CASSAGLAATGELFF. For the CDR3, the DNA is TGTGCCAGCAGCGCAGGACTAGCGGCCACCGGGGAGCTGTTTTTT.

The chain uses TRBV5-4 and TRBJ2-7; TRBD2 is a possible D gene (6 bases). Germline-derived CDR1 and CDR2 are SGHNT and YYREEE (reference sequence). V was shortened by 2 bases and J by 5 bases, with 11 bases between the two germline ends. The CDR3 has 13 residues. The CDR3 DNA sequence: TGTGCCAGCAGCTTTTATTCGGGGGACGAGCAGTACTTC. Residues: CASSFYSGDEQYF.

A word on this clone: The sample carries other DNA sequences with the same CDR3. The rearrangement uses TRBV9 and TRBJ2-2, with D unclear. The CDR3 length is 14 residues. Trimming pared 0 bases from V and 0 bases from J, leaving 3 bases between. Germline loops: CDR1 SGDLS, CDR2 YYNGEE. The CDR3 sequence: CASSVVANTGELFF. The CDR3 DNA sequence: TGTGCCAGCAGCGTAGTCGCGAACACCGGGGAGCTGTTTTTT.

The rearrangement links TRBV29-1 to TRBJ2-7, with D perhaps TRBD1 (5 bases). There are 13 residues in the CDR3. Germline V gene data show CDR1 as SQVTM and CDR2 as ANQGSEA. The germline V and J ends were trimmed by 3 bases and 3 bases, with 12 bases remaining between them. CDR3 region: CSVEEGVGYEQYF. The CDR3 DNA reads TGCAGCGTTGAGGAAGGGGTTGGCTACGAGCAGTACTTC.

The DNA of the CDR3 is TGTGCCAGTAGTTTCCACAGGAGCGCCTCTGGAAACACCATATATTTT. It encodes CASSFHRSASGNTIYF. This chain joins TRBV19 and TRBJ1-3; tentatively, D is TRBD1 (5 bases). CDR3 length equals 16 residues. Germline V gene data show CDR1 as LNHDA and CDR2 as SQIVND (reference sequence). The germline V and J ends were trimmed by 5 bases and 0 bases, with 14 bases remaining between them.

The J gene is TRBJ2-2, the V gene TRBV5-1, with 10 positions matching TRBD2. The CDR3 consists of 16 residues. J was trimmed by 3 bases and V by 4 bases; bases with no gene match: 6. The V gene's germline CDR1 is SGHRS and CDR2 YFSETQ. The CDR3: CASSAAGGPYTGELFF. The CDR3 DNA sequence: TGCGCCAGCAGCGCAGCGGGAGGGCCTTACACCGGGGAGCTGTTTTTT. Full variable domain (outside the CDR3, taken from reference TRBV5-1 and TRBJ2-2): KAGVTQTPRYLIKTRGQQVTLSCSPISGHRSVSWYQQTPGQGLQFLFEYFSETQRNKGNFPGRFSGRQFSNSRSEMNVSTLELGDSALYLCASSAAGGPYTGELFFGEGSRLTVL.

The V and J genes are TRBV7-9 and TRBJ2-4; TRBD2 agrees at 10 bases. The J segment lost 4 bases and the V segment lost 5 bases, leaving 5 bases of the junction unmatched. This CDR3 has 15 residues. Per the germline V gene, CDR1 is SEHNR and CDR2 is FQNEAQ (reference sequence). The CDR3 reads CASSHSGREKNIQYF. CDR3 bases: TGTGCCAGCAGCCACAGCGGGAGGGAAAAAAACATTCAGTACTTC.

The chain has TRBV5-4 and TRBJ2-3; 10 bases match TRBD1. The CDR3 covers 15 residues. The V gene end was trimmed by 4 bases and the J gene end by 5 bases; junction bases not matched to a gene: 7. Germline V lookup: CDR1 SGHNT, CDR2 YYREEE (reference sequence). The CDR3 bases are TGTGCCAGCAGCATCAGACAGGGGGCGGAAGATACGCAGTATTTT. Protein product: CASSIRQGAEDTQYF.

The V call is TRBV28, the J call TRBJ1-5, with TRBD1 as a possible D gene (5 bases). The CDR3 runs 14 residues. CDR1 and CDR2 from the germline V gene are MDHEN and SYDVKM. Deletions cut 3 bases from V and 2 bases from J, with 8 bases between. Here the CDR3 reads CASSLPGGNQPQHF. The CDR3 bases are TGTGCCAGCAGTTTGCCGGGGGGCAATCAGCCCCAGCATTTT.

The CDR3 DNA sequence: TGTGCCACGGGGGCGGGAGGCCCTCAGGAGACCCAGTACTTC. This translates into CATGAGGPQETQYF. This chain connects TRBV28 to TRBJ2-5; 8 nucleotides align to TRBD2. V dropped 10 bases and J dropped 5; count of bases not matched to a gene: 12. This CDR3 is built from 14 residues. CDR1 MDHEN and CDR2 SYDVKM come from the germline V gene. The variable domain in full, completed from reference TRBV28 and TRBJ2-5, reads DVKVTQSSRYLVKRTGEKVFLECVQDMDHENMFWYRQDPGLGLRLIYFSYDVKMKEKGDIPEGYSVSREKKERFSLILESASTNQTSMYLCATGAGGPQETQYFGPGTRLLVL.

The chain links TRBV27 to TRBJ2-1; TRBD2 matches at 12 bases. The CDR3 extends over 16 amino acids. Germline V CDR1 and CDR2: MNHEY, SMNVEV (reference sequence). The V segment lost 2 bases and the J segment 7 bases; nucleotides outside the gene matches: 6. CDR3 bases: TGTGCCAGCAGTTTACGCCCCGGACTAGCGGGGAATGAGCAGTTCTTC. Translating it yields CASSLRPGLAGNEQFF.

The V call is TRBV2, the J call TRBJ2-5, with a tentative D call TRBD1 (5 bases). CDR1 and CDR2 (germline): SNHLY, FYNNEI. Trimming removed 3 bases from V and 5 bases from J, with 10 bases in between. CDR3 size: 13 residues. CDR3: CASSDRAGETQYF. CDR3 in DNA: TGTGCCAGCAGTGACAGGGCCGGGGAGACCCAGTACTTC.

CDR3 coding DNA: TGTGCCAGCAGCTCTCCTGCCGACAGGGATGACACTGAAGCTTTCTTT. Amino acids: CASSSPADRDDTEAFF. The V gene is TRBV5-4, the J gene TRBJ1-1; the match to TRBD1 covers 7 bases. V trimming: 3 bases; J trimming: 3 bases; junction bases outside the gene matches: 11. In germline, CDR1 is SGHNT, CDR2 YYREEE (reference sequence). The CDR3 is 16 residues long.

The V call is TRBV20-1, the J call TRBJ2-4; the D is unclear. Germline values: CDR1 DFQATT, CDR2 SNEGSKA (reference sequence). The V end was cut by 3 bases, the J end by 0 bases, with 12 bases between. The CDR3 covers 15 residues. The CDR3 sequence is CSASPQNPAKNIQYF. Here the CDR3 DNA reads TGCAGTGCTAGTCCCCAGAATCCAGCCAAAAACATTCAGTACTTC.

This rearrangement joins TRBV30 to TRBJ1-5; a possible D gene is TRBD1 (5 bases). Germline assignment: CDR1 GTSNPN and CDR2 SVGIG (reference sequence). The V and J ends lost 3 bases and 0 bases respectively, with 9 bases between them. The CDR3 runs 14 residues. The CDR3 protein is CAWSAGYSNQPQHF. CDR3 DNA: TGTGCCTGGAGCGCAGGGTATAGCAATCAGCCCCAGCATTTT. The variable domain in full, completed from reference TRBV30 and TRBJ1-5, reads SQTIHQWPATLVQPVGSPLSLECTVEGTSNPNLYWYRQAAGRGLQLLFYSVGIGQISSEVPQNLSASRPQDRQFILSSKKLLLSDSGFYLCAWSAGYSNQPQHFGDGTRLSIL.

The chain recombines TRBV19 with TRBJ1-5; 7 nucleotides line up with TRBD1. Germline V gene data show CDR1 as LNHDA and CDR2 as SQIVND (reference sequence). The CDR3 length is 12 residues. V was clipped by 7 bases and J by 7 bases; unmatched bases: 4. This CDR3 reads CASTEQGQPQHF. The CDR3 bases are TGTGCCAGTACCGAACAGGGGCAGCCCCAGCATTTT.

The chain employs TRBV27 and TRBJ2-1; a weak D match, TRBD1 (5 bases). CDR1 is MNHEY, CDR2 SMNVEV, per germline (reference sequence). V gave up 0 bases and J gave up 5 bases, with 8 bases separating them. This CDR3 contains 14 residues. The CDR3 DNA is TGTGCCAGCAGTTTATCGACAGACAACAATGAGCAGTTCTTC. Translating gives CASSLSTDNNEQFF.

The chain couples TRBV6-5 to TRBJ1-6; 7 bases are a match to TRBD1. The V gene's germline CDR1 is MNHEY and CDR2 SVGAGI. CDR3 length: 14 amino acids. Unmatched junction bases numbered 6, after V lost 5 bases and J lost 8 bases. The CDR3 bases are TGTGCCAGCAGTATGGGACAGAATTATTCACCCCTCCACTTT. It specifies CASSMGQNYSPLHF.

The CDR3 nucleotides are TGTGCCAGCAGCTCCCGGGACAGGGACTCCTGGGTTGACTATGGCTACACCTTC. Protein product: CASSSRDRDSWVDYGYTF. The chain combines TRBV3-1 (or the pseudogene TRBV3-2) with TRBJ1-2; the match to TRBD1 covers 9 bases. The CDR3 sequence is 18 residues long. The junction had 16 bases not matched to a gene; V was cut back by 5 bases and J by 3 bases. Germline values: CDR1 LGHDT, CDR2 YNNKEL (reference sequence).

This chain links TRBV6-5 with TRBJ1-1; perhaps TRBD1 as D (5 bases). Germline assignment: CDR1 MNHEY and CDR2 SVGAGI. This CDR3 is 13 amino acids long. V was pared by 5 bases and J by 0 bases, with 7 bases between. The CDR3 DNA reads as TGTGCCAGCAGTCCGGGGGTGAACACTGAAGCTTTCTTT. It encodes CASSPGVNTEAFF.

The chain links TRBV6-4 to TRBJ1-2; D remains unclear. V shed 2 bases and J shed 3 bases, with 7 bases lying between them. CDR3 length: 13 amino acids. CDR1 and CDR2 (germline): MRHNA, SNTAGT. CDR3 residues: CASSDGLYYGYTF. The CDR3 DNA sequence: TGTGCCAGCAGTGACGGCCTCTACTATGGCTACACCTTC.

This chain joins TRBV25-1 and TRBJ2-1, with 13 bases that match TRBD2. V shed 3 bases and J 10 bases; nucleotides not matched to a gene: 3. Looked up from germline, CDR1 is MGHDK and CDR2 is SYGVNS. The CDR3 spans 14 residues. DNA for the CDR3: TGTGCCAGCAGTGACCGGGGACTAGCGGGAGAGCAGTTCTTC. Protein product: CASSDRGLAGEQFF.